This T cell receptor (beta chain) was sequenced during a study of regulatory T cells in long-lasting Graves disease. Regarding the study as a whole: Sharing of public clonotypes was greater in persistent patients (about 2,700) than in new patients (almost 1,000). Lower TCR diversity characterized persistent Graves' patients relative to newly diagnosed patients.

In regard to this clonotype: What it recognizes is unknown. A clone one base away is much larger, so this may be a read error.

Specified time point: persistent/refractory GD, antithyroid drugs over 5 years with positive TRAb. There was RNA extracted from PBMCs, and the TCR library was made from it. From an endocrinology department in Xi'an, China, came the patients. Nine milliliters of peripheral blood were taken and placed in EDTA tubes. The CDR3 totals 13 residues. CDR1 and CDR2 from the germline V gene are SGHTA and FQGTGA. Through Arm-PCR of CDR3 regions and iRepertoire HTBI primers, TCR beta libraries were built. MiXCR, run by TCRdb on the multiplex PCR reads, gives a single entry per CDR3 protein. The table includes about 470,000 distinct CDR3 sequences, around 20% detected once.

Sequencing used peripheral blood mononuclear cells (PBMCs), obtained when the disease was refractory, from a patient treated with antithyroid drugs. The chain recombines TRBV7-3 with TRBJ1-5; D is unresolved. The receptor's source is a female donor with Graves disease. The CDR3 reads CASSLTRNQLQHF. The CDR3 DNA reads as TGTGCCAGCAGCCTCACGCGCAATCAGCTCCAGCATTTT.